This TCR beta chain was profiled in a study of long-term antiretroviral therapy in people with HIV. A v3.0 immunoSEQ assay was performed at survey level. Libraries were prepared by immunoSEQ multiplex PCR; TCRdb keeps only in-frame clonotypes and omits some of them. The data hold tens of thousands of clones, with about 81% observed a single time. Each contributor possessed a minimum of one pre-ART and a minimum of two post-ART PBMC samples. With 1 base clipped from V and 7 bases from J, the junction kept 7 bases outside the gene matches. The CDR3 is made up of 15 amino acids. Germline V gene lookup returns CDR1 KGHSH and CDR2 LQKENI.

This clonotype originated in a man younger than 45 with HIV. Source: unsorted PBMCs, taken 1.5 years after starting antiretroviral therapy. J is TRBJ1-2 and V is TRBV18, with 9 nucleotides matching TRBD1. The chain's CDR3 is CASSPRQTGGSGYTF. CDR3 coding DNA: TGTGCCAGCTCACCACGTCAGACAGGGGGATCTGGCTACACCTTC.